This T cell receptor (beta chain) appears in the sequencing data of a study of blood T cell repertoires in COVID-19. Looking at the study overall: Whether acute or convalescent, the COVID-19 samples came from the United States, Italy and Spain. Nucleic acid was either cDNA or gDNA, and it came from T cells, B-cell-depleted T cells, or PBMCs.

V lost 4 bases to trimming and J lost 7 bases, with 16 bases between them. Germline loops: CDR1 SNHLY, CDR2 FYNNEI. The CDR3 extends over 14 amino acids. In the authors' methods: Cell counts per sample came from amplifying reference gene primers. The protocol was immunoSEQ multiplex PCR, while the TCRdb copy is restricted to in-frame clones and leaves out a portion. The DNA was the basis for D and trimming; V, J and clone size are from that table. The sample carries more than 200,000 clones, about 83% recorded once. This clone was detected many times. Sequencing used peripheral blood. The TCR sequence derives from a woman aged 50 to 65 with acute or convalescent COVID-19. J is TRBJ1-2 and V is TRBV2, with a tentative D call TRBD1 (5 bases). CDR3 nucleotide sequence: TGTGCCAGCAGTGGGGAACGGGGGATAGGTGGCTACACCTTC. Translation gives CASSGERGIGGYTF.